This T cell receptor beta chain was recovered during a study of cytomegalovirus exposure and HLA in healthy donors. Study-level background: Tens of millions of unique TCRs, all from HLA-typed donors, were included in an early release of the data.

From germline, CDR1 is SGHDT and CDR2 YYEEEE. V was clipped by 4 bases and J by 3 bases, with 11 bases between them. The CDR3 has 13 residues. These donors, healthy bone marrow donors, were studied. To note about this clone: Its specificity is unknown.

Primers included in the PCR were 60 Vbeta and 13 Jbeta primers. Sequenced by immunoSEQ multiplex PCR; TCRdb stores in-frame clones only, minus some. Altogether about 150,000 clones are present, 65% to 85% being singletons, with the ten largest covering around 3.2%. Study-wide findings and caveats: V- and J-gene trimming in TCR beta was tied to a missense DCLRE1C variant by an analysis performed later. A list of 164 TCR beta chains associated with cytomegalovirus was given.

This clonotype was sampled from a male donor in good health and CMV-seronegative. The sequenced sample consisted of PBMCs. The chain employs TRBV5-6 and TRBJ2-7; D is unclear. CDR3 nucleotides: TGTGCCAGCAGCGACGGTAGCCGCTACGAGCAGTACTTC. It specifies CASSDGSRYEQYF.